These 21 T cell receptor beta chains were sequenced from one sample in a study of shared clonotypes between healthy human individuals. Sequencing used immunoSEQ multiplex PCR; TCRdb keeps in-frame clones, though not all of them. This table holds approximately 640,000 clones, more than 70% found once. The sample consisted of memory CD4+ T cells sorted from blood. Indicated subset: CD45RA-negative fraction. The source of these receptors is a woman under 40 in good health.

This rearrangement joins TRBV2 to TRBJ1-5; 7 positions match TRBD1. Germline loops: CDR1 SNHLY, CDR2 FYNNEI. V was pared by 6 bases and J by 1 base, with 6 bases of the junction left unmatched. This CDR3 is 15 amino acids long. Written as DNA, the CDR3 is TGTGCCAGCAGGCGACAGGGCATCAGCAATCAGCCCCAGCATTTT. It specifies CASRRQGISNQPQHF.

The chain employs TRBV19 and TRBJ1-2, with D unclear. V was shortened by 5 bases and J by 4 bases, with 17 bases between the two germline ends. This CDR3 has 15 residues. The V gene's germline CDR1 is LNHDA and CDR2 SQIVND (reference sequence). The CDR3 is CASSFRTLTRYGYTF. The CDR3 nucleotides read TGTGCCAGTAGTTTCCGGACGCTCACGCGCTATGGCTACACCTTC.

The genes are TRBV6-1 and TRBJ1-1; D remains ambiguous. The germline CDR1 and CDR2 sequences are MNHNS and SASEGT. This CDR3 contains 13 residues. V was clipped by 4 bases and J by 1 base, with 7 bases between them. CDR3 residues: CASSVLENTEAFF. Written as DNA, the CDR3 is TGTGCCAGCAGTGTCCTGGAGAACACTGAAGCTTTCTTT.

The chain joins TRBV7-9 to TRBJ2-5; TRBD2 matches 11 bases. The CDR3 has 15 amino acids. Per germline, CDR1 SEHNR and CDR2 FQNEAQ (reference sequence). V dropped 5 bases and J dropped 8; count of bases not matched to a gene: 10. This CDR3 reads CASSLTTSGAVTQYF. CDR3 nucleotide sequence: TGTGCCAGCAGCCTTACGACTAGCGGGGCGGTTACCCAGTACTTC.

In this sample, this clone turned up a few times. CDR3 in amino acids: CASSLASSYEQYF. In nucleotides, the CDR3 is TGTGCCAGCAGCTTAGCGTCTTCCTACGAGCAGTACTTC. This chain joins TRBV13 and TRBJ2-5, with D hard to call. The DNA matches TRBJ2-7 better at its end, which makes the J call doubtful. Germline assignment: CDR1 PRHDT and CDR2 FYEKMQ (reference sequence). The CDR3 is 13 residues long.

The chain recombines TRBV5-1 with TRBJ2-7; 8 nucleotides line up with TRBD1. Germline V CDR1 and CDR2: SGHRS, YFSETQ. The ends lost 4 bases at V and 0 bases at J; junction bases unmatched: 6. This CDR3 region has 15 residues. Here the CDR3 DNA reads TGCGCCAGCAGCCACGGGACAGGATTCTCCTACGAGCAGTACTTC. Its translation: CASSHGTGFSYEQYF.

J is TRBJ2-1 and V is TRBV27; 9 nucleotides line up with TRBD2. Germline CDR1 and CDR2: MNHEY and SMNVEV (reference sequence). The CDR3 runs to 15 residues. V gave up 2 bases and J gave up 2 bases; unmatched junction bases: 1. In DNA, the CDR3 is TGTGCCAGCAGTTTAGGCGGGAGGGCCTACAATGAGCAGTTCTTC. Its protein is CASSLGGRAYNEQFF.

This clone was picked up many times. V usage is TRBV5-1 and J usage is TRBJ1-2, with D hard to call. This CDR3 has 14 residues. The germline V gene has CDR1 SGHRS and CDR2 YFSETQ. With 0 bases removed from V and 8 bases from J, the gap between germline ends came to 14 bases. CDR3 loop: CASSLGDLFDGYTF. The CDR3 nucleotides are TGCGCCAGCAGCTTGGGTGATCTTTTCGACGGCTACACCTTC. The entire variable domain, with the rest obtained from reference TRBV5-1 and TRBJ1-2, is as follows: KAGVTQTPRYLIKTRGQQVTLSCSPISGHRSVSWYQQTPGQGLQFLFEYFSETQRNKGNFPGRFSGRQFSNSRSEMNVSTLELGDSALYLCASSLGDLFDGYTFGSGTRLTVV.

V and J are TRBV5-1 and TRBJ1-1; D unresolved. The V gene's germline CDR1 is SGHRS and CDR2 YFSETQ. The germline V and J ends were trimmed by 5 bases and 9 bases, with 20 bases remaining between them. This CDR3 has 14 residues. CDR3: CASRQLAINEQAFF. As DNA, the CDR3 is TGCGCCAGCAGGCAATTAGCCATTAATGAACAAGCTTTCTTT.

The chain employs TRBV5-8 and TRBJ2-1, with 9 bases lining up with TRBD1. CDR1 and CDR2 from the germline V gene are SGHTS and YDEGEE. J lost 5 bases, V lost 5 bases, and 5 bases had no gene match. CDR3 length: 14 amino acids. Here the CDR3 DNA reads TGTGCCAGCAGGAGGACAGGGGAAGACAATGAGCAGTTCTTC. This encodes CASRRTGEDNEQFF.

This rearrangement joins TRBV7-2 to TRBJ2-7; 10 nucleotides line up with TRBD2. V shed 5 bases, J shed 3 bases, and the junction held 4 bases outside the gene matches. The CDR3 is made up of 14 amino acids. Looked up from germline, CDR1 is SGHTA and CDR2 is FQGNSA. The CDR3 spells CASSQRTSGYEQYF. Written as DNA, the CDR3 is TGTGCCAGCAGCCAGCGGACTAGCGGCTACGAGCAGTACTTC.

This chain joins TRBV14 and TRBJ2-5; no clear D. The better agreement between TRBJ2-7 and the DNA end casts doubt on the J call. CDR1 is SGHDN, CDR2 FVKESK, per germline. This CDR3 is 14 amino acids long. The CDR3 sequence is CASSQWWTSYEQYF. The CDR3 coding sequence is TGTGCCAGCAGCCAGTGGTGGACCTCCTACGAGCAGTACTTC.

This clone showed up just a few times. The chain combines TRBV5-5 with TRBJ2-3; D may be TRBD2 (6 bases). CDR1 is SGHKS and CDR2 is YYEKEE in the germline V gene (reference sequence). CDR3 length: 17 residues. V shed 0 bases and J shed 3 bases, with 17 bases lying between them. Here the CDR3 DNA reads TGTGCCAGCAGCTTGGCTGTCGTCCCGCGGGGAACAGATACGCAGTATTTT. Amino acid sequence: CASSLAVVPRGTDTQYF.

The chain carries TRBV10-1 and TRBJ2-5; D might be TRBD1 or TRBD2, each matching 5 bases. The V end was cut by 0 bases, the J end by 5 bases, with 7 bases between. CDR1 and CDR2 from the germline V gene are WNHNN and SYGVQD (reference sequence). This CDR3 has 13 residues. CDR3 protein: CASSESGVETQYF. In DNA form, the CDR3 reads TGCGCCAGCAGTGAGTCGGGGGTGGAGACCCAGTACTTC.

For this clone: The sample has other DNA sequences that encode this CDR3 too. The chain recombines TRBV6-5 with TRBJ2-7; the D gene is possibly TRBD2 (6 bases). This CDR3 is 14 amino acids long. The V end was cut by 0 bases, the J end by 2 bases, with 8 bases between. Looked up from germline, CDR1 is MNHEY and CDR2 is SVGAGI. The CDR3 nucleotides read TGTGCCAGCAGTTACTCTAGCGGTCCCTACGAGCAGTACTTC. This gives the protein CASSYSSGPYEQYF.

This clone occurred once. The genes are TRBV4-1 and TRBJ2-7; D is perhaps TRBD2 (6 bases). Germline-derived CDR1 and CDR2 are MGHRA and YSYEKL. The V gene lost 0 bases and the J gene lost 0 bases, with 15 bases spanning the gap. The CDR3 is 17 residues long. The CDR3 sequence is CASSQDLGLRYSYEQYF. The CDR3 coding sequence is TGCGCCAGCAGCCAAGATCTGGGACTTCGCTACTCCTACGAGCAGTACTTC.

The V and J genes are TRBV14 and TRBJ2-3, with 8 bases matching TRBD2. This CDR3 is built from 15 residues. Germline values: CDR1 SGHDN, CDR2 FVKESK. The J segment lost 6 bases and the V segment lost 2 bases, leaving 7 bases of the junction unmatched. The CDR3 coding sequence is TGTGCCAGCAGCCAACAAGCGGGAGAATTTGATACGCAGTATTTT. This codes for CASSQQAGEFDTQYF.

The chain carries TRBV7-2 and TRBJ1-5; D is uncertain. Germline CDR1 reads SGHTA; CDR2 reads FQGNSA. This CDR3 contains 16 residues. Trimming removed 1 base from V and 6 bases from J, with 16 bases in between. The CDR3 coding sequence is TGTGCCAGCAGCTTAGGCGTTGGGCTGATGGGTCAGCCCCAGCATTTT. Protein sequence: CASSLGVGLMGQPQHF. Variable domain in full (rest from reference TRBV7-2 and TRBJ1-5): GAGVSQSPSNKVTEKGKDVELRCDPISGHTALYWYRQSLGQGLEFLIYFQGNSAPDKSGLPSDRFSAERTGGSVSTLTIQRTQQEDSAVYLCASSLGVGLMGQPQHFGDGTRLSIL.

CDR3 nucleotides: TGTGCCAGCAGCTTGCGACAGGGTCGCGACGAGCAGTACTTC. Its protein is CASSLRQGRDEQYF. The chain employs TRBV5-7 and TRBJ2-7; 7 bases agree with TRBD1. TRBV5-7 is an open reading frame, and its role is uncertain. The ends lost 1 base at V and 5 bases at J; junction bases unmatched: 6. The CDR3 runs 14 residues.

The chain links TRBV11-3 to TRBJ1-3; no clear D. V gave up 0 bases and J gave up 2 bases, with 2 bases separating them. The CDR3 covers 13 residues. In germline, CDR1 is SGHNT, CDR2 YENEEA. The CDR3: CASSLDPGNTIYF. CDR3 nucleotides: TGTGCCAGCAGCTTAGATCCTGGAAACACCATATATTTT.

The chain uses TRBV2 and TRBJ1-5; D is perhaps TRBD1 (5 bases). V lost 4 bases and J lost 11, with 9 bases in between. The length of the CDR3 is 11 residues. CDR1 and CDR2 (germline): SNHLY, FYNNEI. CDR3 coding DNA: TGTGCCAGCAGTGCGGGGCCGGCCCAGCATTTT. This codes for CASSAGPAQHF.